One sample yielded the 9 T cell receptor beta chains listed below, sequenced in a study of blood T cell repertoires in COVID-19. TCRdb keeps only in-frame clones here, not all; method: immunoSEQ multiplex PCR. This repertoire shows around 270,000 clones, around 90% found once; its top ten account for roughly 3%. The sequenced sample was PBMCs or T cells enriched from blood (not recorded which). These TCRs come from a woman between 40 and 50 years old who had been exposed to COVID-19.

V usage is TRBV9 and J usage is TRBJ2-2, with a possible D match to TRBD2 (6 bases). This CDR3 comprises 16 residues. Per the germline V gene, CDR1 is SGDLS and CDR2 is YYNGEE. V shed 4 bases and J shed 2 bases, with 15 bases lying between them. CDR3 DNA: TGTGCCAGCAGCCCCCTCGGGACTGCAAACACCGGGGAGCTGTTTTTT. This codes for CASSPLGTANTGELFF. The variable domain in full, with the rest retrieved from reference TRBV9 and TRBJ2-2, is DSGVTQTPKHLITATGQRVTLRCSPRSGDLSVYWYQQSLDQGLQFLIQYYNGEERAKGNILERFSAQQFPDLHSELNLSSLELGDSALYFCASSPLGTANTGELFFGEGSRLTVL.

V is TRBV25-1 and J is TRBJ1-2, with D unclear. The length of the CDR3 is 15 residues. Between the trimmed V and J ends, which lost 1 base and 3 bases, there was a span of 12 bases. Germline V gives CDR1 MGHDK, CDR2 SYGVNS. The CDR3: CASSESRRTDYGYTF. The CDR3 nucleotides are TGTGCCAGCAGTGAATCTCGGAGGACGGACTATGGCTACACCTTC.

J is TRBJ2-2 and V is TRBV19; TRBD2 aligns across 11 bases. After removal of 3 bases from V and 5 bases from J, the junction contained 5 bases not matched to a gene. Per germline, CDR1 LNHDA and CDR2 SQIVND (reference sequence). The CDR3 runs 16 residues. The DNA of the CDR3 is TGTGCCAGTAGTATCACTAGCGGGAGTTATACCGGGGAGCTGTTTTTT. Translating it yields CASSITSGSYTGELFF.

This chain uses TRBV7-8 with TRBJ2-7; a possible D gene is TRBD2 (6 bases). The germline CDR1 and CDR2 sequences are SGHVS and FQNEAQ. V dropped 4 bases and J dropped 2 bases, with 15 bases sitting between them. The CDR3 totals 15 residues. The CDR3 reads CASSWASAGTYEQYF. CDR3 coding DNA: TGTGCCAGCAGCTGGGCTAGCGCTGGGACCTACGAGCAGTACTTC.

V is TRBV7-2 and J is TRBJ2-7; 7 bases are a match to TRBD2. Germline V CDR1 and CDR2: SGHTA, FQGNSA. With 5 bases clipped from V and 1 base from J, the junction kept 8 bases outside the gene matches. CDR3 length: 15 amino acids. The CDR3 protein is CASSPSGERSYEQYV. Here the CDR3 DNA reads TGTGCCAGCAGCCCGAGCGGGGAGCGGTCCTACGAGCAGTACGTC.

V usage is TRBV15 and J usage is TRBJ1-5; possible D gene TRBD1, 6 bases. The V and J ends lost 0 bases and 6 bases respectively, with 24 bases between them. Germline V gives CDR1 LNHNV, CDR2 YYDKDF (reference sequence). The CDR3 is made up of 19 amino acids. The CDR3 bases are TGTGCCACCAGCAGAGAGTGGGGGATCTGGACAGAATACTGTCAGCCCCAGCATTTT. Its translation: CATSREWGIWTEYCQPQHF.

The chain links TRBV6-5 to TRBJ2-1; 11 nucleotides line up with TRBD2. The V gene end was trimmed by 5 bases and the J gene end by 3 bases; junction bases not matched to a gene: 3. This CDR3 spans 15 amino acids. The germline V gene encodes CDR1 MNHEY and CDR2 SVGAGI. CDR3 nucleotide sequence: TGTGCCAGCAGTACCGGGACTAGCGGCTACAATGAGCAGTTCTTC. This gives the protein CASSTGTSGYNEQFF.

The chain has TRBV5-1 and TRBJ2-2, with D possibly being TRBD1 (6 bases). Germline V gene data show CDR1 as SGHRS and CDR2 as YFSETQ. V was trimmed by 4 bases and J by 6 bases, leaving 13 bases between them. The CDR3 consists of 14 residues. The CDR3 loop is CASSVSQGPGELFF. The CDR3, as DNA: TGCGCCAGCAGCGTTTCACAGGGTCCCGGGGAGCTGTTTTTT.

The rearrangement links TRBV30 to TRBJ1-3; D possibly corresponds to TRBD1 (6 bases). The germline V gene encodes CDR1 GTSNPN and CDR2 SVGIG (reference sequence). The CDR3 sequence is 15 residues long. V lost 2 bases and J 0 bases, leaving 11 bases between the germline ends. CDR3 nucleotides: TGTGCCTGGAGTAGTGGACAGCTCTCTGGAAACACCATATATTTT. This gives the protein CAWSSGQLSGNTIYF.